Following are 22 T cell receptor beta chains from one sample sequenced in a study of OX40 agonist ivuxolimab in advanced cancers. Receptor amplification or capture employed the immunoSEQ multiplex PCR assay. TCRdb provides this immuneACCESS table in a form limited to in-frame rearrangements. Some clones are lacking; in checked studies, under half of them reflect an unresolved V gene, and why the rest are absent is not known. Counted in this sample were approximately 89,000 clones; 75% to 95% of them appeared once. Jointly, the top ten make up about 2.1% of the sample. Here the sequenced sample was CD4+ or CD8+ T cells sorted from blood, taken in a trial of the OX40 agonist ivuxolimab. Receptors were obtained from an adult with an advanced solid tumor such as melanoma, head and neck, liver or kidney cancer.

This clone appeared once. The genes are TRBV7-2 and TRBJ1-3; D is undetermined. Trimming pared 0 bases from V and 2 bases from J, leaving 8 bases between. CDR3 size: 15 residues. CDR1 and CDR2 (germline): SGHTA, FQGNSA. The CDR3 region is CASSLAGTAGNTIYF. CDR3 in DNA: TGTGCCAGCAGCTTAGCGGGCACCGCTGGAAACACCATATATTTT.

This clone occurred a few times. This chain uses TRBV7-2 with TRBJ1-1; D might be TRBD1 (5 bases). The CDR3 covers 12 residues. Trimming cost V 4 bases and J 6 bases, with 9 bases left between them. The germline V gene has CDR1 SGHTA and CDR2 FQGNSA. Here the CDR3 reads CASSSQGSEAFF. CDR3 nucleotide sequence: TGTGCCAGCAGCTCGCAGGGTTCTGAAGCTTTCTTT.

This clone was counted a single time. This chain connects TRBV9 to TRBJ1-3, with D perhaps matching TRBD1 (6 bases). The CDR3 loop spans 15 amino acids. Germline V gene sequence: CDR1 SGDLS, CDR2 YYNGEE. V dropped 7 bases and J dropped 0 bases, with 14 bases sitting between them. CDR3 sequence (DNA): TGTGCCAGCGGAAGGGGGGCCACCTCTGGAAACACCATATATTTT. It translates to CASGRGATSGNTIYF.

V and J are TRBV20-1 and TRBJ1-2; D unclear. CDR1 is DFQATT and CDR2 is SNEGSKA in the germline V gene (reference sequence). V dropped 0 bases and J dropped 3 bases, with 2 bases sitting between them. This CDR3 spans 11 amino acids. CDR3 sequence reads: CSARDDYGYTF. The CDR3 DNA follows: TGCAGTGCTAGAGATGACTATGGCTACACCTTC.

V and J are TRBV5-1 and TRBJ1-3, with D unclear. The V end lost 4 bases, the J end lost 2 bases, and 10 bases lay between the germline ends. The length of the CDR3 is 14 residues. In germline, CDR1 is SGHRS, CDR2 YFSETQ. The CDR3 region has the DNA TGCGCCAGCAGCCCGGGTCTTCCTGGAAACACCATATATTTT. This gives the protein CASSPGLPGNTIYF.

This clone showed up just once. This chain links TRBV28 with TRBJ2-3, with 7 bases aligning to TRBD1. The CDR3 is made up of 19 amino acids. The V and J ends lost 4 bases and 2 bases, in that order; junction bases with no gene match: 18. Germline CDR1 is MDHEN and CDR2 is SYDVKM. The CDR3 reads CASSYLPMTGKVLTDTQYF. DNA for the CDR3: TGTGCCAGCAGTTACCTACCGATGACAGGGAAGGTTCTCACAGATACGCAGTATTTT.

This clone has a single count. The rearrangement links TRBV10-3 to TRBJ1-4, with 8 bases lining up with TRBD1. CDR1 ENHRY and CDR2 SYGVKD come from the germline V gene. V lost 8 bases, J lost 10 bases, and 9 bases stayed unmatched. The CDR3 has 13 amino acids. This CDR3 is CAISDREGGKLFF. For the CDR3, the DNA is TGTGCCATCTCGGACAGGGAGGGGGGAAAACTGTTTTTT.

The chain couples TRBV14 to TRBJ2-3; D possibly corresponds to TRBD2 (6 bases). Looked up from germline, CDR1 is SGHDN and CDR2 is FVKESK. V was shortened by 4 bases and J by 2 bases, with 16 bases between the two germline ends. CDR3 size: 16 residues. The CDR3 reads CASSLRTGLFTDTQYF. CDR3 nucleotides: TGTGCCAGCAGCCTCAGAACGGGACTTTTCACAGATACGCAGTATTTT.

This sequence joins TRBV28 and TRBJ1-1; D may be TRBD1 (6 bases). Trimming left V 8 bases short and J 4 bases short, with 23 bases between. This CDR3 is 16 amino acids long. Germline CDR1 reads MDHEN; CDR2 reads SYDVKM. This CDR3 reads CASRIGGVRVGTEAFF. The CDR3 region has the DNA TGTGCCAGCCGAATAGGGGGAGTGAGGGTTGGCACTGAAGCTTTCTTT.

The J gene is TRBJ1-2, the V gene TRBV5-1; D remains ambiguous. This CDR3 spans 14 amino acids. Germline V gene sequence: CDR1 SGHRS, CDR2 YFSETQ. The germline V and J ends were trimmed by 3 bases and 8 bases, with 17 bases remaining between them. CDR3 nucleotide sequence: TGCGCCAGCAGCTCGGGGTGGGAGCGCGACGGCTACACCTTC. It encodes CASSSGWERDGYTF. Together with reference TRBV5-1 and TRBJ1-2, the CDR3 gives the full variable domain: KAGVTQTPRYLIKTRGQQVTLSCSPISGHRSVSWYQQTPGQGLQFLFEYFSETQRNKGNFPGRFSGRQFSNSRSEMNVSTLELGDSALYLCASSSGWERDGYTFGSGTRLTVV.

The chain is built from TRBV5-1 and TRBJ2-1; D uncertain. Germline-derived CDR1 and CDR2 are SGHRS and YFSETQ. This CDR3 is 16 amino acids long. The germline V and J ends were trimmed by 0 bases and 0 bases, with 10 bases remaining between them. This CDR3 reads CASSLDGQSSYNEQFF. Here the CDR3 DNA reads TGCGCCAGCAGCTTGGACGGCCAAAGCTCCTACAATGAGCAGTTCTTC. Full variable domain (outside the CDR3, taken from reference TRBV5-1 and TRBJ2-1): KAGVTQTPRYLIKTRGQQVTLSCSPISGHRSVSWYQQTPGQGLQFLFEYFSETQRNKGNFPGRFSGRQFSNSRSEMNVSTLELGDSALYLCASSLDGQSSYNEQFFGPGTRLTVL.

CDR3: CASSEGPQRGNSPLHF. CDR3 in DNA: TGTGCCAGCAGTGAAGGCCCCCAAAGGGGTAATTCACCCCTCCACTTT. The chain recombines TRBV2 with TRBJ1-6; D is possibly TRBD1 (5 bases). CDR1 SNHLY and CDR2 FYNNEI come from the germline V gene. The CDR3 has 16 residues. The germline V and J ends were trimmed by 1 base and 6 bases, with 13 bases remaining between them.

The chain combines TRBV19 with TRBJ1-1, with unresolved D. Per germline, CDR1 LNHDA and CDR2 SQIVND (reference sequence). The CDR3 runs 18 residues. V was pared by 4 bases and J by 7 bases, with 28 bases between. The CDR3, as DNA: TGTGCCAGTAGTACCAGCGGTGGGCGAGCGCGATTCACCTTTGAAGCTTTCTTT. Its protein is CASSTSGGRARFTFEAFF.

This rearrangement joins TRBV6-1 to TRBJ2-5; a possible D gene is TRBD2 (5 bases). The germline V and J ends were trimmed by 5 bases and 6 bases, with 13 bases remaining between them. This CDR3 is 13 amino acids long. CDR1 is MNHNS, CDR2 SASEGT, per germline. The CDR3 bases are TGTGCCAGCAGTCTCGGAGGTAGGAAGACCCAGTACTTC. Its translation: CASSLGGRKTQYF.

This chain uses TRBV28 with TRBJ1-3; D is possibly TRBD1 (5 bases). This CDR3 is built from 14 residues. Per germline, CDR1 MDHEN and CDR2 SYDVKM. The V and J ends lost 4 bases and 3 bases respectively, with 10 bases between them. The CDR3 sequence: CASSSWGGGNTIYF. In DNA, the CDR3 is TGTGCCAGCAGTTCCTGGGGGGGTGGAAACACCATATATTTT. The full variable domain, rest sourced from reference TRBV28 and TRBJ1-3, is DVKVTQSSRYLVKRTGEKVFLECVQDMDHENMFWYRQDPGLGLRLIYFSYDVKMKEKGDIPEGYSVSREKKERFSLILESASTNQTSMYLCASSSWGGGNTIYFGEGSWLTVV.

This clone was seen once. The V call is TRBV5-6, the J call TRBJ1-4, with a weak D call TRBD1 (5 bases). The V and J ends lost 4 bases and 8 bases respectively, with 18 bases between them. Per the germline V gene, CDR1 is SGHDT and CDR2 is YYEEEE. The CDR3 contains 15 residues. The DNA of the CDR3 is TGTGCCAGCAGCGCAAGTCAGGGCAATATCGAAAAACTGTTTTTT. Translating it yields CASSASQGNIEKLFF.

V gene TRBV19 combines with J gene TRBJ2-7; D is tentatively TRBD1 or TRBD2 (5 bases each). The CDR3 consists of 15 residues. V lost 5 bases, J lost 5 bases, and 19 bases lay in between. The germline V gene has CDR1 LNHDA and CDR2 SQIVND (reference sequence). CDR3: CASSARGAGSDEQYF. CDR3 coding DNA: TGTGCCAGTAGTGCCCGAGGGGCAGGGTCCGACGAGCAGTACTTC.

The chain links TRBV18 to TRBJ2-7; 8 positions match TRBD1. Germline CDR1 and CDR2: KGHSH and LQKENI. This CDR3 has 14 residues. J was trimmed by 9 bases and V by 0 bases; bases with no gene match: 7. CDR3 residues: CASSPPARGLGQYF. The CDR3 bases are TGTGCCAGCTCACCACCGGCCAGGGGGCTGGGGCAGTACTTC.

The chain joins TRBV5-1 to TRBJ2-2; D is possibly TRBD1 (6 bases). The CDR3 length is 15 residues. Germline CDR1 is SGHRS and CDR2 is YFSETQ. The ends were cut back, 3 bases at V and 1 base at J, with 10 bases in the middle. The CDR3 loop reads CASSSTGLNTGELFF. The CDR3 coding sequence is TGCGCCAGCAGCTCGACAGGCCTGAACACCGGGGAGCTGTTTTTT.

DNA for the CDR3: TGTGCCAGCAGCTTGCTCCCACTTACTGGGGCCAACGTCCTGACTTTC. The encoded protein is CASSLLPLTGANVLTF. The J gene is TRBJ2-6, the V gene TRBV5-8; no clear D. Deletions cut 1 base from V and 2 bases from J, with 10 bases between. The germline V gene encodes CDR1 SGHTS and CDR2 YDEGEE. This CDR3 region has 16 residues.

This clone appeared a single time. The rearrangement uses TRBV19 and TRBJ2-3; D possibly uses TRBD1 or TRBD2 (6 bases each). The CDR3 length is 13 residues. Germline-derived CDR1 and CDR2 are LNHDA and SQIVND (reference sequence). CDR3 sequence: CDRGRSSTDTQYF. In DNA, the CDR3 is TGTGACCGGGGGCGGTCTAGCACAGATACGCAGTATTTT.

J is TRBJ2-1 and V is TRBV10-3; 12 nucleotides agree with TRBD2. Germline V gene data show CDR1 as ENHRY and CDR2 as SYGVKD. The CDR3 covers 18 residues. V lost 7 bases and J lost 0; bases outside the gene matches: 10. The CDR3 bases are TGTGCCATCAAAGAGGGGCTAGCGGGAGGGCCCTCCTACAATGAGCAGTTCTTC. This gives the protein CAIKEGLAGGPSYNEQFF.